One and the same sample provided the 31 T cell receptor beta chains below, sequenced in a study of neurological immune-mediated disorders. In TCRdb, the 5' RACE reads were re-called with MiXCR into one record per CDR3 protein. The sample carries more than 75,000 distinct CDR3 sequences, over 9% recorded once. The specimen was PBMCs. The origin of the receptors is a man aged 35 to 55 in good health.

This clonotype was observed many times. This chain uses TRBV29-1 with TRBJ1-5; D gene uncertain. The CDR3 covers 13 residues. Germline values: CDR1 SQVTM, CDR2 ANQGSEA. With 7 bases removed from V and 0 bases from J, the gap between germline ends came to 10 bases. The CDR3 here is CSAGGDSNQPQHF. In DNA form, the CDR3 reads TGCAGCGCGGGAGGTGATAGCAATCAGCCCCAGCATTTT. Using reference TRBV29-1 and TRBJ1-5 for the parts outside the CDR3, the full variable domain is SAVISQKPSRDICQRGTSLTIQCQVDSQVTMMFWYRQQPGQSLTLIATANQGSEATYESGFVIDKFPISRPNLTFSTLTVSNMSPEDSSIYLCSAGGDSNQPQHFGDGTRLSIL.

The table lists this clonotype with many counts. J is TRBJ1-5 and V is TRBV5-1; D remains ambiguous. V gave up 2 bases and J gave up 6 bases, with 9 bases separating them. Germline CDR1 SGHRS, CDR2 YFSETQ. The CDR3 has 13 residues. CDR3 sequence reads: CASSLSEGQPQHF. CDR3 in DNA: TGCGCCAGCAGCTTAAGTGAAGGTCAGCCCCAGCATTTT.

This clonotype appeared many times. The chain recombines TRBV13 with TRBJ2-3; tentatively, D is TRBD2 (7 bases). Germline-derived CDR1 and CDR2 are PRHDT and FYEKMQ (reference sequence). The CDR3 contains 16 residues. Trimming removed 1 base at V and 2 bases at J, with 13 bases between. CDR3 in DNA: TGTGCCAGCAGCTTAGCGGGGGGCCCCTCCACAGATACGCAGTATTTT. This sequence encodes CASSLAGGPSTDTQYF.

This clonotype has ten or more counts. The genes are TRBV12-3 or TRBV12-4 and TRBJ1-6; D gene uncertain. CDR3 size: 14 residues. Between the trimmed V and J ends, which lost 1 base and 3 bases, there was a span of 4 bases. CDR3: CASSLGVYNSPLHF. DNA of the CDR3: TGTGCCAGCAGTTTAGGGGTCTATAATTCACCCCTCCACTTT.

The CDR3 loop is CASSWHGGKNSGANVLTF. DNA for the CDR3: TGTGCCAGCTCTTGGCACGGGGGCAAGAACTCTGGGGCCAACGTCCTGACTTTC. V usage is TRBV7-9 and J usage is TRBJ2-6, with D perhaps TRBD1 or TRBD2 (6 bases each). This CDR3 has 18 amino acids. V was cut by 8 bases and J by 0 bases, with 20 bases left in between. Germline V gene lookup returns CDR1 SEHNR and CDR2 FQNEAQ (reference sequence). Together with reference TRBV7-9 and TRBJ2-6, the CDR3 gives the full variable domain: DTGVSQNPRHKITKRGQNVTFRCDPISEHNRLYWYRQTLGQGPEFLTYFQNEAQLEKSRLLSDRFSAERPKGSFSTLEIQRTEQGDSAMYLCASSWHGGKNSGANVLTFGAGSRLTVL.

This clonotype was detected ten times or more. V and J are TRBV29-1 and TRBJ1-2; 7 nucleotides align to TRBD1. CDR3 size: 12 residues. Germline trimming cut 3 bases from V and 13 bases from J; bases unmatched to any gene: 11. Germline loops: CDR1 SQVTM, CDR2 ANQGSEA. The CDR3 DNA reads TGCAGCGTTGATGTACAGGGGCCGGTTCCCACCTTC. Translation gives CSVDVQGPVPTF.

This clonotype was seen ten or more times. The chain has TRBV7-3 and TRBJ2-1, with D maybe TRBD1 (6 bases). Per the germline V gene, CDR1 is SGHTA and CDR2 is FQGTGA. CDR3 length: 13 residues. The ends were cut back, 6 bases at V and 6 bases at J, with 12 bases in the middle. The chain's CDR3 is CASRQQGSNEQFF. The CDR3, as DNA: TGTGCCAGCAGACAACAGGGAAGCAATGAGCAGTTCTTC.

In its sample, this clonotype was seen many times. The gene calls are TRBV20-1 and TRBJ2-3, with D tentatively TRBD1 or TRBD2 (5 bases each). Germline V gene data show CDR1 as DFQATT and CDR2 as SNEGSKA (reference sequence). This CDR3 has 11 amino acids. V was cut by 3 bases and J by 6 bases, with 7 bases left in between. The CDR3 coding sequence is TGCAGTGCTAGTGAGGGGGATACGCAGTATTTT. Protein: CSASEGDTQYF.

In its sample, this clonotype was seen many times. J is TRBJ1-6 and V is TRBV20-1; no reliable D call. Trimming shortened V by 2 bases and J by 1 base, and 12 bases separated the two germline ends. This CDR3 region has 16 residues. The germline gives CDR1 DFQATT, CDR2 SNEGSKA (reference sequence). The CDR3 DNA sequence: TGCAGTGCTAGATTTGGCAGCGAGTCCTATAATTCACCCCTCCACTTT. Protein: CSARFGSESYNSPLHF.

A remark on this clonotype: The germline gene is not matched at one end of the junction; a read error may be the cause. The chain couples TRBV10-3 to TRBJ1-2; 8 nucleotides agree with TRBD1. The CDR3 is 14 amino acids. CDR1 and CDR2 (germline): ENHRY, SYGVKD. The CDR3 DNA follows: TGTACCATCACTCCTGACAGGGGAAGCTATGGCTACACCTTC. Its protein product is CTITPDRGSYGYTF.

The V and J genes are TRBV3-1 and TRBJ2-7; maybe TRBD2 (6 bases). In germline, CDR1 is LGHDT, CDR2 YNNKEL (reference sequence). Trimming left V 3 bases short and J 6 bases short, with 24 bases between. The CDR3 runs to 17 residues. For the CDR3, the DNA is TGTGCCAGCAGCCAGTATCGTCCTGGACGGAGGGGCACCGAGCAGTACTTC. Residues: CASSQYRPGRRGTEQYF.

This clonotype appeared many times. This chain uses TRBV2 with TRBJ2-1, with D perhaps TRBD1 (9 bases). CDR3 length: 16 amino acids. Trimming took 5 bases from V and 3 from J, leaving 17 bases between them. Per germline, CDR1 SNHLY and CDR2 FYNNEI. This chain's CDR3 is CASSPRGGQGYNEQFF. The CDR3 nucleotides read TGTGCCAGCAGTCCCCGGGGGGGACAGGGCTACAATGAGCAGTTCTTC.

This clonotype was picked up many times. The chain's CDR3 is CSARGVSTDTQYF. CDR3 bases: TGCAGTGCTCGGGGGGTGAGCACAGATACGCAGTATTTT. The rearrangement links TRBV20-1 to TRBJ2-3, with 7 bases aligning to TRBD2. Germline values: CDR1 DFQATT, CDR2 SNEGSKA (reference sequence). CDR3 length: 13 amino acids. The J segment lost 0 bases and the V segment lost 5 bases, leaving 2 bases of the junction unmatched.

This clonotype was recorded at least ten times. The chain employs TRBV7-9 and TRBJ1-4; the match to TRBD1 covers 8 bases. Germline V gene lookup returns CDR1 SEHNR and CDR2 FQNEAQ (reference sequence). V shed 10 bases, J shed 8 bases, and the junction held 3 bases outside the gene matches. The CDR3 is 11 residues long. The CDR3 DNA follows: TGTGCCATACAGGGGGGGGAAAAACTGTTTTTT. Translating it yields CAIQGGEKLFF.

This clonotype was detected ten times or more. CDR3 sequence (DNA): TGTGCCACCAGCAAAGCACTAGCGGGGGGTCCTAGCACAGATACGCAGTATTTT. It yields the protein CATSKALAGGPSTDTQYF. The chain joins TRBV15 to TRBJ2-3, with 12 bases lining up with TRBD2. Trimming removed 4 bases from V and 0 bases from J; junction bases left unmatched: 8. CDR3 length equals 18 residues. Germline V lookup: CDR1 LNHNV, CDR2 YYDKDF (reference sequence).

This clonotype was recorded many times. V is TRBV12-3 or TRBV12-4 and J is TRBJ2-7; D is perhaps TRBD2 (5 bases). V shed 5 bases and J shed 0 bases, with 11 bases lying between them. CDR3 length: 14 residues. This CDR3 is CASSTPGSSYEQYF. In DNA form, the CDR3 reads TGTGCCAGCAGTACCCCTGGGAGCTCCTACGAGCAGTACTTC.

In its sample, this clonotype was seen many times. The rearrangement joins TRBV7-2 to TRBJ1-4; D possibly corresponds to TRBD1 (5 bases). CDR1 is SGHTA and CDR2 is FQGNSA in the germline V gene. This CDR3 is built from 15 residues. V gave up 2 bases and J gave up 8 bases, with 15 bases separating them. CDR3 in DNA: TGTGCCAGCAGCTTATGGAAGGGGAGAGAAGAAAAACTGTTTTTT. Its translation: CASSLWKGREEKLFF.

This clonotype was seen more than once but under ten times. This sequence joins TRBV5-1 and TRBJ1-1; D unresolved. The CDR3 length is 14 residues. Trimming pared 0 bases from V and 1 base from J, leaving 7 bases between. The germline V gene has CDR1 SGHRS and CDR2 YFSETQ. Here the CDR3 reads CASSLGRKNTEAFF. In nucleotides, the CDR3 is TGCGCCAGCAGCTTGGGGCGGAAGAACACTGAAGCTTTCTTT.

This clonotype was counted many times. The J gene is TRBJ2-2, the V gene TRBV7-9; D is unclear. The V end was cut by 9 bases, the J end by 1 base, with 12 bases between. Germline lookup yields CDR1 SEHNR and CDR2 FQNEAQ (reference sequence). The CDR3 extends over 14 amino acids. CDR3 protein: CASSPEENTGELFF. The CDR3 nucleotides read TGTGCCAGTAGCCCCGAGGAGAACACCGGGGAGCTGTTTTTT.

This clonotype showed up many times. The rearrangement links TRBV2 to TRBJ1-1; 9 bases match TRBD1. The CDR3 runs to 13 residues. V was clipped by 7 bases and J by 10 bases; unmatched bases: 10. Germline assignment: CDR1 SNHLY and CDR2 FYNNEI. The CDR3 nucleotides are TGTGCCAGCACCGGGGACAGGGCAAGGGTAGCTTTCTTT. As protein: CASTGDRARVAFF.

On this clonotype itself: Mismatch with germline at one junction end may stem from a read error. The rearrangement joins TRBV11-2 to TRBJ2-5; D uncertain. CDR3 length: 12 amino acids. Germline assignment: CDR1 SGHAT and CDR2 FQNNGV. CDR3 amino acids: CASSLRAETRYF. Written as DNA, the CDR3 is TGTGCCAGCAGCTTAAGAGCCGAGACCCGGTACTTC.

This clonotype has ten or more counts. The chain combines TRBV15 with TRBJ1-1, with D possibly matching TRBD1 (5 bases). Per the germline V gene, CDR1 is LNHNV and CDR2 is YYDKDF (reference sequence). Trimming removed 0 bases from V and 0 bases from J, with 11 bases in between. The CDR3 has 16 residues. The CDR3: CATSRDRGGMNTEAFF. CDR3 DNA: TGTGCCACCAGCAGAGACCGGGGCGGTATGAACACTGAAGCTTTCTTT.

This clonotype was observed at least ten times. This chain joins TRBV29-1 and TRBJ2-7, with a tentative D call TRBD2 (6 bases). CDR3 length: 14 residues. Germline V gene sequence: CDR1 SQVTM, CDR2 ANQGSEA. Trimming removed 4 bases from V and 2 bases from J, with 15 bases in between. CDR3 sequence: CSVGPGAPPYEQYF. CDR3 coding DNA: TGCAGCGTTGGGCCGGGAGCCCCCCCCTACGAGCAGTACTTC.

Many counts were recorded for this clonotype. The CDR3 sequence is CASSDSPGGLPLHF. The CDR3, as DNA: TGCGCCAGCAGTGATTCTCCAGGGGGTTTACCCCTCCACTTT. The V and J genes are TRBV10-2 and TRBJ1-6; 7 nucleotides agree with TRBD1. V shed 3 bases, J shed 12 bases, and the junction held 8 bases outside the gene matches. Germline V gene sequence: CDR1 WSHSY, CDR2 SAAADI. CDR3 size: 14 residues.

The V and J genes are TRBV19 and TRBJ2-5; 9 nucleotides line up with TRBD1. V shed 6 bases and J 5 bases; nucleotides not matched to a gene: 10. Germline lookup yields CDR1 LNHDA and CDR2 SQIVND (reference sequence). There are 15 residues in the CDR3. The DNA for the CDR3 is TGTGCCAGTAGCGATCCGGGACAGGGCTTGGAGACCCAGTACTTC. This translates into CASSDPGQGLETQYF.

The table lists this clonotype with many counts. The chain uses TRBV12-3 or TRBV12-4 and TRBJ2-2; D could derive from TRBD1 or TRBD2 (5 bases each). This CDR3 region has 16 residues. The germline V and J ends were trimmed by 3 bases and 0 bases, with 11 bases remaining between them. The CDR3 protein is CASSFGAGANTGELFF. The CDR3 region has the DNA TGTGCCAGCAGTTTCGGGGCTGGGGCGAACACCGGGGAGCTGTTTTTT.

V gene TRBV29-1 combines with J gene TRBJ1-1; 7 nucleotides agree with TRBD1. With V trimmed by 5 bases and J by 11 bases, 8 bases remained unmatched. The CDR3 totals 11 residues. Germline V gene lookup returns CDR1 SQVTM and CDR2 ANQGSEA. The CDR3 region is CSVTAGGNAFF. The CDR3 bases are TGCAGCGTTACGGCAGGGGGGAATGCTTTCTTT. The full variable domain, its missing parts supplied by reference TRBV29-1 and TRBJ1-1, is SAVISQKPSRDICQRGTSLTIQCQVDSQVTMMFWYRQQPGQSLTLIATANQGSEATYESGFVIDKFPISRPNLTFSTLTVSNMSPEDSSIYLCSVTAGGNAFFGQGTRLTVV.

V usage is TRBV13 and J usage is TRBJ2-3; weak D call: TRBD2 (6 bases). V was cut by 5 bases and J by 6 bases, with 21 bases left in between. The CDR3 is made up of 16 amino acids. Germline assignment: CDR1 PRHDT and CDR2 FYEKMQ (reference sequence). In DNA form, the CDR3 reads TGTGCCAGCAGCCCCGGACTAATCAGTTCCTCTGATACGCAGTATTTT. Amino acids: CASSPGLISSSDTQYF.

Ten or more counts support this clonotype. J is TRBJ2-5 and V is TRBV12-3 or TRBV12-4, with 8 bases identical to TRBD1. Trimming removed 6 bases from V and 4 bases from J; junction bases left unmatched: 4. This CDR3 has 13 amino acids. CDR3 loop: CASRPTGVETQYF. Here the CDR3 DNA reads TGTGCCAGCAGACCGACAGGGGTAGAGACCCAGTACTTC.

In regard to this clonotype: A much larger clonotype is one base distant, so this may be a read error. The CDR3 ends on some other residue instead of the conserved phenylalanine or tryptophan, so this is likely a read error. CDR3 bases: TGCAGTGCTCCGCCTTCCAACACTGAAGCTTTCTCT. Its translation is CSAPPSNTEAFS. The chain joins TRBV20-1 to TRBJ1-1; D remains unclear. The germline CDR1 and CDR2 sequences are DFQATT and SNEGSKA (reference sequence). The CDR3 spans 12 residues. V lost 5 bases to trimming and J lost 2 bases, with 9 bases between them.

There are many counts of this clonotype. This sequence joins TRBV2 and TRBJ2-1; weak D call: TRBD1 (5 bases). This CDR3 is 16 amino acids long. From germline, CDR1 is SNHLY and CDR2 FYNNEI. With 10 bases removed from V and 3 bases from J, the gap between germline ends came to 22 bases. The CDR3 nucleotides read TGTGCCACCCACCCCACCCTACTGACAGTCTACAATGAGCAGTTCTTC. Encoded protein: CATHPTLLTVYNEQFF.